This T cell receptor (beta chain) was sequenced during a study of blood T cell repertoires in COVID-19. Study at large: Acute-phase and convalescent COVID-19 samples originated in the United States, Italy and Spain. The analysed material was cDNA or gDNA that came from T cells, B-cell-depleted T cells, or PBMCs.

CDR1 MNHEY and CDR2 SVGEGT come from the germline V gene. CDR3 size: 14 residues. Trimming removed 4 bases from V and 4 bases from J, with 12 bases in between. Per the original data handling: Estimation of nucleated cell counts relied on the amplification of reference gene primers. Produced via immunoSEQ multiplex PCR; TCRdb's table is partial and in-frame only. V and J calls and clone size come straight from that table; D and trimming were deduced from the DNA. The sample gives just over 150,000 clones, 85% of which show up once; approximately 3% is in the top ten. The specimen was peripheral blood. The source is a human donor with acute or convalescent COVID-19. The donor label of this sample is uncertain. The chain is built from TRBV6-2 or TRBV6-3 and TRBJ2-3; tentatively, D is TRBD1 (5 bases). The CDR3 sequence: CASSFSNRPDTQYF. The CDR3 DNA follows: TGTGCCAGCAGTTTTTCAAACAGGCCAGATACGCAGTATTTT.